What follows describes a single TCR beta chain. The ends were cut back, 3 bases at V and 5 bases at J, with 15 bases in the middle. Germline V CDR1 and CDR2: SGHVS, FQNEAQ. The CDR3 loop spans 15 amino acids. This record comes from a study of T cell repertoires in cytomegalovirus infection. TCRdb called the reads again in MiXCR, with one record for every CDR3 protein. Of around 180,000 distinct CDR3 sequences in the sample, 28% were seen once. The receptor was isolated from a human donor in good health (CMV status not recorded). Some clones in this sample may be carry-over from other donors' samples. Sequencing was carried out using PBMCs. The J gene is TRBJ2-3, the V gene TRBV7-8; D gene unclear. The CDR3 sequence: CASSLGGDERDTQYF. The DNA for the CDR3 is TGTGCCAGCAGCTTGGGTGGGGATGAGAGAGATACGCAGTATTTT.